This T cell receptor beta chain was captured by sequencing in a study of T cell responses to AZD1222 COVID-19 vaccine. Study conclusions and caveats: Of the AZD1222 recipients, only 5 to 7 were seropositive at baseline. Nearly half of unique spike-specific TCRs reportedly avoided B.1.351 and B.1.1.7 mutated regions.

Note on this clone: Its antigen remains unknown.

CDR1 and CDR2 (germline): SGHNT, YYREEE (reference sequence). The CDR3 has 15 residues. Trimming stripped 0 bases from V and 2 bases from J, with 11 bases between. Libraries were prepared by immunoSEQ multiplex PCR; TCRdb keeps only in-frame clonotypes and omits some of them. The sample consists of 130,000 to 150,000 clones, just over 90% of them appearing once. The J gene is TRBJ1-2, the V gene TRBV5-4; D uncertain. The sequence was collected from an adult in good health. This specimen was peripheral blood, taken on day 0 of AZD1222 vaccination. The CDR3 DNA is TGTGCCAGCAGCTTGGGGACGTATTCAAACTATGGCTACACCTTC. As protein: CASSLGTYSNYGYTF.